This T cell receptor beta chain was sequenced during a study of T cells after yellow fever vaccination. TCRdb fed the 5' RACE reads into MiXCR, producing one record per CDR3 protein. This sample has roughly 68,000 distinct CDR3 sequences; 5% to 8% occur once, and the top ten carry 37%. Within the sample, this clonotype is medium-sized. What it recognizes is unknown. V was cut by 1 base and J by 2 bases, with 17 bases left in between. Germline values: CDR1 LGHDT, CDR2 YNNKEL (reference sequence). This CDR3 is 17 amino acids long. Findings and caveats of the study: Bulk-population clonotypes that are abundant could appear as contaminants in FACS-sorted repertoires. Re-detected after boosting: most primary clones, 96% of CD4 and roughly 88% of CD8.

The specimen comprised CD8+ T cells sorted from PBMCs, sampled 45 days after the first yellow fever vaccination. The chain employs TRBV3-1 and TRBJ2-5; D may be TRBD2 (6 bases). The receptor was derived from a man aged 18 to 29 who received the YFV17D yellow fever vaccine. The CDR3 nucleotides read TGTGCCAGCAGCCAAGTAGTGATAGCGGTGTCACAAGAGACCCAGTACTTC. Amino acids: CASSQVVIAVSQETQYF.